This T cell receptor beta chain was found in a study of cytomegalovirus exposure and HLA in healthy donors. Worth noting for this clone: Its antigen is undetermined.

Findings and limits, study-wide: The study listed approximately 160 cytomegalovirus-associated TCR beta chains. Reportedly, cytomegalovirus status was diagnosed with high sensitivity and specificity. Subsequent analysis showed first-cohort TCR clusters tending to co-occur in around 110 validation repertoires. While the bulk of TCR sequences proved rare, some public TCRs turned up in many donors.

This CDR3 spans 15 amino acids. The J segment lost 4 bases and the V segment lost 3 bases, leaving 3 bases of the junction unmatched. CDR1 is MRHNA, CDR2 SNTAGT, per germline. Generated by immunoSEQ multiplex PCR, the TCRdb table keeps only in-frame clones and is missing some. The table records about 150,000 clones, 85% to 90% of them present only once. This clonotype was sampled from a human donor in good health. Sample: PBMCs. The rearrangement uses TRBV6-4 and TRBJ1-5; the match to TRBD1 covers 10 bases. The CDR3 reads CASSETGGGNQPQHF. The CDR3, as DNA: TGTGCCAGCAGTGAGACAGGGGGCGGTAATCAGCCCCAGCATTTT.